This TCR beta chain was obtained from a study of cytomegalovirus exposure and HLA in healthy donors (dated by TCRdb to the late 2010s). Background for the entire study: According to an earlier analysis of a few hundred of the donors, about 190 million T cells yielded 90 million to 130 million unique TCR beta sequences and 276 Gb of sequence data. The study combined high-throughput TCR immunosequencing, statistical association of individual TCRs with disease status, and machine learning to predict cytomegalovirus infection status. Roughly 300 gigabases of sequencing data and tens of millions of unique TCR sequences were included in an early release covering under 650 HLA-typed donors. The later analysis used no new phenotypic data to find candidate immune exposures, relying instead on TCR beta sequences and their occurrence across donors. Across roughly 420 genotyped donors of the cohort, an average of about 220,000 unique TCR beta nucleotide sequences per donor were sequenced, and roughly 20% of those sequences were non-productive. The number of typed donors differed by locus: roughly 620-640 for A, B, C, DRB1 and DQB1; 500 to 550 for DQA1; 606 for DPA1; and roughly 450 for DPB1. The genetic ancestry cluster associated with self-reported Caucasian donors included about four fifths of the 300 to 450 genotyped donors. Because of strong linkage in the cohort, a few DR-DQ haplotypes were treated as single units for association and clustering. The study aimed to test whether cataloging public T cell receptors could reveal signatures of past pathogen exposure. An earlier analysis of more than 450 of the donors used high-throughput TCR beta sequencing to judge whether each TCR beta V gene segment behaved as functional or pseudogenic. All discovery cohort repertoires had been generated on a single sequencing platform. In addition to the first cohort of 666 subjects, a separate validation cohort of 130 or so different subjects was used. In a later analysis, previously published TCR beta repertoires from 600 to 850 donors were re-analyzed and high-resolution HLA genotyping was added so that TCR occurrence patterns could be studied. The study used immunosequencing to profile the T cell repertoires of more than 650 subjects and linked those repertoires to cytomegalovirus serostatus. Class I and class II HLA loci were covered by the typing at four-digit resolution. Donor age, sex, ethnicity and CMV serostatus were collected together with the repertoire data. Genome-wide SNP genotypes for about 65% of the 666 donors were used in a later genetic analysis, which treated that subset as a discovery cohort. Study-level results and caveats: At a false discovery rate of 0.05, a later analysis linked around 15,000 TCR beta sequences to specific HLA alleles. This cohort had only TCR beta chains sequenced, and the lack of alpha or paired-chain data limited which features could be detected. Roughly uniform sequencing depth across donors was assumed in presence/absence analyses, although this assumption may not hold. CMV serostatus was the only immune exposure information available for the cohort. An earlier analysis of some 590 of the donors showed that most TCR beta V segments appeared in productive rearrangements either about 87% or about 30% of the time, which broadly matched IMGT annotations. A later analysis reported that several top co-occurrence clusters appeared linked to parvovirus B19, influenza, CMV and Epstein-Barr virus. In a later analysis, the rate of TCR association differed among HLA loci, with DRB1 alleles having the most associated TCRs and HLA-C alleles having the fewest. A later analysis found that HLA-associated TCR beta chains were more clonally expanded and had lower generation probabilities than equally common non-associated chains. A further reported finding was that TCR beta sequences accurately predicted the HLA-A and HLA-B alleles for most subjects in the first cohort. Some IMGT-functional V segments, including TRBV6-2 and TRBV6-3, could not be distinguished by the 87-base-pair reads and were therefore excluded. While some public TCRs were present in many individuals, most TCR sequences turned up only very rarely across donors. An association between a missense DCLRE1C variant and V-gene and J-gene trimming of TCR beta chains was found in a later genetic analysis and replicated in an independent cohort. HLA typing was unavailable for some donors at each locus, so association tests used only the typed subset. Linkage disequilibrium might explain the correlated functional status among segregating V segments, but an unknown experimental factor could not be ruled out. The sequencing pipeline was judged likely to have produced a cluster of highly shared sequence variants as a technical artifact. Cytomegalovirus status was reported to be diagnosed by the classifier with high specificity and sensitivity in both the original and validation cohorts. Strong co-occurrence of HLA alleles, especially DR and DQ, made assigning TCR associations to individual alleles difficult. According to a later analysis, most CMV-associated TCR beta chains appeared to be HLA-restricted, and the HLA associations seemed to be driven largely by CMV exposure. The study listed 164 TCR beta chains as associated with cytomegalovirus. In vitro tests confirmed that a few of the cytomegalovirus-associated TCR beta chains recognize cytomegalovirus antigens. The authors suggested that the approach could potentially be extended to other disease states and immunological phenotypes. Because counts were too low, around 17 rarely observed V segments, including chromosome 9 orphons, were left out of the earlier analysis of several hundred of the donors. In a later genetic analysis, fewer N-insertions in productive TCRs were reported among donors in an Asian-associated ancestry cluster than the roughly 700-donor mean.

This clone was observed a few times. The clone's antigen remains unknown. No much larger clone is present one base from it, and per-base qualities are unavailable. Preparation of the library involved the immunoSEQ multiplex PCR assay. For the multiplex PCR, a mixture combining 60 forward primers for TCR Vbeta segments and 13 reverse primers for TCR Jbeta segments was used. A multiplex PCR assay on genomic DNA amplified the CDR3 region of rearranged TCR beta genes. On the Illumina HiSeq System, the amplified TCR beta libraries were sequenced as 87-base-pair reads. The paper's data handling went like this. Across the 600 to 700 repertoires, a later analysis counted some 80 million unique TCR beta chains, approximately 12 million of which were shared by at least two donors. To remove PCR and sequencing errors, raw reads were error-corrected and collapsed into unique sequences using a nearest-neighbor algorithm that merged closely related sequences. Alignment of CDR3 sequences to IMGT reference sequences was used to assign V, D and J gene segments. For a sequence to be retained, a match of at least six nucleotides to both a V gene segment and a J gene segment was required. Rearrangements were called productive when the CDR3 lacked stop codons and stayed in frame with V and J; all others were non-productive. CDR3 was defined by IMGT convention, running from the second conserved V-encoded cysteine to the conserved J-encoded phenylalanine. The earlier analysis of 587 of the donors excluded any sequence lacking an unambiguous match to a single V gene segment. An earlier analysis of 550 to 650 of the donors classified V segments as functional when productive rearrangements were above 56.7% and as segregating when the standard deviation between donors was above 5%. A statistical classification framework was built to diagnose cytomegalovirus status from the catalog of TCR beta chain sequences. In a later analysis, TCR nucleotide sequences were compared against IMGT/GENE-DB human TR gene sequences so that V and J genes could be assigned. A later analysis assigned CDR3 sequences and most-parsimonious VDJ recombination scenarios with the TCRdist pipeline. In a later analysis, each TCR beta chain was defined by its CDR3 amino acid sequence together with its V-gene family, and reads without a unique V-gene family were excluded. To address suspected cross-contamination and a sequencing artifact, a later analysis removed around 600 highly shared, low-generation-probability nucleotide sequences. In a later analysis, a clonal expansion index for each public chain was calculated from normalized within-repertoire ranks of inferred template counts. A later analysis computed generation probabilities with a VDJ recombination model fitted to out-of-frame rearrangements, and checked the results against IGoR. A later analysis scored TCR-TCR, TCR-HLA and TCR-CMV co-occurrence with hypergeometric tests, applying a repertoire-size bias correction to TCR pairs. False discovery rates were estimated in a later analysis by permuting HLA or CMV assignments 20 times. In a later analysis, co-occurring TCRs were grouped using DBSCAN, and TCRdist sequence similarity was added for clustering within HLA-allele-positive subsets. For co-occurrence clustering, repertoires with fewer than 30,000 or more than 120,000 public chains were excluded, along with about five repertoires with anomalous nucleotide sharing. The table comes from immuneACCESS by way of TCRdb, which keeps in-frame sequences with V and J called. Part of the clones is missing from these tables; in studies checked, under half for an unresolved V gene and the rest for unknown reasons. V and J calls and clone size are given by that table; D and trimming were obtained from the DNA. Here the sample has 150,000 to 200,000 clones; approximately 80% occur a single time. Less than 2.5% of the sample rests with the top ten.

V lost 8 bases and J lost 4 bases; the stretch between them is 13 bases long. From the cysteine up to the phenylalanine, the CDR3 has a length of 13 residues. Only CDR3 DNA remains: 39 bases, in frame from the first base. Looking up the germline V gene yields CDR1 SNHLY and CDR2 FYNNEI. In total, approximately 690 healthy bone marrow donors made up the cohort. At the time of sampling, every cohort member was nominally healthy, though immune exposures that went unrecorded were likely present. The donor tested CMV seronegative and was one of the 352 seronegative cohort members. Every donor gave a peripheral blood sample, and the peripheral blood mononuclear cells from that sample were used for TCR beta sequencing. Genomic DNA extraction from the blood cell samples was performed with the Qiagen DNeasy Blood Extraction Kit.

Material for sequencing was PBMCs. The chain is made from TRBV2 and TRBJ2-3; possibly the D gene is TRBD2, per 5 matching bases. The TCR sequence derives from a woman in her forties or fifties in good health and CMV-seronegative. DNA sequence: TGTGCCAGCGGTCGAGGGAAGTCAGATACGCAGTATTTT. Its protein reads: CASGRGKSDTQYF.